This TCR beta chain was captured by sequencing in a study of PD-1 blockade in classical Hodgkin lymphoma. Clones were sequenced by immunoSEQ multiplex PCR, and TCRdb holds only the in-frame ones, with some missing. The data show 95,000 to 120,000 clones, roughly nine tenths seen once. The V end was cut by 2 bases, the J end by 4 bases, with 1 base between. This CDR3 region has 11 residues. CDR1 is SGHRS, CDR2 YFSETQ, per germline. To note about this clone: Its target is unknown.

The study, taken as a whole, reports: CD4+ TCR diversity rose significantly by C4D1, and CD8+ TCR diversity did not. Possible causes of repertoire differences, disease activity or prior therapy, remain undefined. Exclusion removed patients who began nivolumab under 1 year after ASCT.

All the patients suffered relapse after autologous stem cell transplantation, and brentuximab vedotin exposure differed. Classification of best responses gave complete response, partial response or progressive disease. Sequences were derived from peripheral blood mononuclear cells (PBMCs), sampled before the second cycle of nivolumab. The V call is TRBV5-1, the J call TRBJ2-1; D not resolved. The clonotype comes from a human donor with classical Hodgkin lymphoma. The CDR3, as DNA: TGCGCCAGCAGCTTATACAATGAGCAGTTCTTC. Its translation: CASSLYNEQFF.